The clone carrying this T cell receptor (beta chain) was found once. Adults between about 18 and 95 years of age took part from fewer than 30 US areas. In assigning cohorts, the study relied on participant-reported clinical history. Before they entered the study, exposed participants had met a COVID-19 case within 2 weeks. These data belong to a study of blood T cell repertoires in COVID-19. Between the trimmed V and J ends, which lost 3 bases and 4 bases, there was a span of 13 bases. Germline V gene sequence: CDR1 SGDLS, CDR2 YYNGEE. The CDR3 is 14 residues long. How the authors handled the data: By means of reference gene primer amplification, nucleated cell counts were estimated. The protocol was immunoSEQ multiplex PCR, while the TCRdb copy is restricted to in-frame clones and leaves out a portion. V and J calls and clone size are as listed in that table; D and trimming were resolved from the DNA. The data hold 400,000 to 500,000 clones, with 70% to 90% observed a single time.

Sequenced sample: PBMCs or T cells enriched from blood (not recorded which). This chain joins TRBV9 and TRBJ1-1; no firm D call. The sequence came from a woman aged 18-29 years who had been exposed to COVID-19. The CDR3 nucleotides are TGTGCCAGCAGCGCACCGGGTGATTTCACTGAAGCTTTCTTT. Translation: CASSAPGDFTEAFF.